These 15 T cell receptor beta chains share one sample of origin, sequenced in a study of blood T cell repertoires in COVID-19. Generated by immunoSEQ multiplex PCR, the TCRdb table keeps only in-frame clones and is missing some. Of fewer than 300,000 clones listed, about 89% were seen once; the top ten hold around 10%. The specimen was peripheral blood. The receptor source for this set is a man aged 35 to 55 who had recovered from COVID-19.

The V gene is TRBV21-1, the J gene TRBJ2-7; TRBD2, the table's D call, was not compared with the DNA. TRBV21-1 counts as a pseudogene. The CDR3 sequence is 16 residues long. DNA for the CDR3: TGTGCCAGCAGCAACAAAAGAGCGCTAGCGGGCTTCGAGCAGTACTTC. This gives the protein CASSNKRALAGFEQYF.

J is TRBJ1-1 and V is TRBV7-3; 9 bases are shared with TRBD1. V gave up 4 bases and J gave up 6 bases; unmatched junction bases: 6. Per the germline V gene, CDR1 is SGHTA and CDR2 is FQGTGA. The CDR3 has 14 residues. The CDR3 DNA reads TGTGCCAGCAGCTATCAGACAGGGGGGGCTGAAGCTTTCTTT. Its protein is CASSYQTGGAEAFF.

This chain links TRBV24-1 with TRBJ1-5; no reliable D call. V was trimmed by 5 bases and J by 2 bases, leaving 6 bases between them. This CDR3 is 13 amino acids long. Germline loops: CDR1 KGHDR, CDR2 SFDVKD. The chain's CDR3 is CATSVQGNQPQHF. CDR3 nucleotides: TGTGCCACCAGTGTGCAGGGCAATCAGCCCCAGCATTTT.

The chain recombines TRBV20-1 with TRBJ2-7, with 13 bases matching TRBD2. CDR1 DFQATT and CDR2 SNEGSKA come from the germline V gene (reference sequence). The CDR3 consists of 17 residues. V dropped 3 bases and J dropped 4; count of bases not matched to a gene: 12. CDR3 DNA sequence: TGCAGTGCTAGTGGAACTAGCGGGGGGGCAGGACGGTACGAGCAGTACTTC. This translates into CSASGTSGGAGRYEQYF.

CDR3 in DNA: TGTGCCAGCAGCACCGGACAGGGACGGGACACTGAAGCTTTCTTT. Its translation: CASSTGQGRDTEAFF. The V and J genes are TRBV11-2 and TRBJ1-1; 8 bases are shared with TRBD1. The V and J ends lost 5 bases and 3 bases, in that order; junction bases with no gene match: 8. The CDR3 extends over 15 amino acids. Germline assignment: CDR1 SGHAT and CDR2 FQNNGV.

This chain links TRBV3-1 (or the pseudogene TRBV3-2) with TRBJ2-3; 14 bases fit TRBD2. The V gene's germline CDR1 is LGHDT and CDR2 YNNKEL (reference sequence). This CDR3 spans 18 amino acids. The J segment lost 4 bases and the V segment lost 4 bases, leaving 10 bases of the junction unmatched. The CDR3 loop is CASSRRRGTSGSSDTQYF. The CDR3 DNA reads TGTGCCAGCAGCCGTAGGAGAGGGACTAGCGGGAGTTCAGATACGCAGTATTTT.

There are a few counts of this clone. This chain joins TRBV7-9 and TRBJ1-1; D gene unclear. Germline lookup yields CDR1 SEHNR and CDR2 FQNEAQ (reference sequence). Trimming removed 8 bases from V and 3 bases from J, with 13 bases in between. The CDR3 is 13 amino acids. The CDR3 region is CASAPSVYTEAFF. CDR3 nucleotides: TGTGCCAGCGCACCCAGTGTTTACACTGAAGCTTTCTTT.

The chain is built from TRBV6-6 and TRBJ2-1; 11 nucleotides align to TRBD2. Germline V gene data show CDR1 as MNHNY and CDR2 as SVGAGI (reference sequence). The CDR3 totals 15 residues. The trim removed 6 bases at V and 8 bases at J, leaving 9 bases unmatched. CDR3 DNA sequence: TGTGCCAGCAGAAAACTAGCGGGAGAGCAGGATGAGCAGTTCTTC. Amino acids: CASRKLAGEQDEQFF.

CDR3 amino acids: CASSLDGLRGHSGYTF. Here the CDR3 DNA reads TGTGCCAGCAGCTTAGATGGGTTGAGGGGGCATAGCGGCTACACCTTC. The chain has TRBV7-2 and TRBJ1-2; 7 bases fit TRBD1. Germline V gene sequence: CDR1 SGHTA, CDR2 FQGNSA. Losses at the gene ends were 1 base for V and 8 bases for J; bases not matched to a gene: 13. This CDR3 contains 16 residues.

CDR3 loop: CASSSRWGLIYNEQFF. In DNA form, the CDR3 reads TGTGCCAGCAGCTCCCGATGGGGGCTTATCTACAATGAGCAGTTCTTC. The chain employs TRBV7-2 and TRBJ2-1; possibly TRBD1 for D (6 bases). The CDR3 has 16 residues. The germline V gene has CDR1 SGHTA and CDR2 FQGNSA. V gave up 4 bases and J gave up 3 bases, with 16 bases separating them.

The chain is built from TRBV5-4 and TRBJ1-6, with 8 bases lining up with TRBD1. Trimming at V came to 5 bases and at J to 7 bases, leaving 11 bases not matched to a gene. The V gene's germline CDR1 is SGHNT and CDR2 YYREEE (reference sequence). The CDR3 has 16 amino acids. The CDR3 sequence: CASSYDRGRQNSPLHF. CDR3 nucleotides: TGTGCCAGCAGTTACGACAGGGGAAGGCAAAATTCACCCCTCCACTTT.

V and J are TRBV9 and TRBJ2-3; 10 nucleotides align to TRBD2. The germline gives CDR1 SGDLS, CDR2 YYNGEE. This CDR3 is built from 17 residues. J gave up 2 bases and V 0 bases, and 6 bases lay outside the gene matches. The CDR3: CASSVESAGGPTDTQYF. The CDR3 DNA is TGTGCCAGCAGCGTAGAATCAGCGGGAGGGCCCACAGATACGCAGTATTTT.

The chain combines TRBV4-1 with TRBJ2-1, with no clear D. Germline V CDR1 and CDR2: MGHRA, YSYEKL. CDR3 length: 17 residues. V gave up 1 base and J gave up 5 bases, with 18 bases separating them. In nucleotides, the CDR3 is TGCGCCAGCAGCCAAGGGGTTGGCAGCGCCGCGGACAATGAGCAGTTCTTC. Amino acids: CASSQGVGSAADNEQFF.

The V gene is TRBV3-1 (or the pseudogene TRBV3-2), the J gene TRBJ2-7; 8 nucleotides match TRBD2. The CDR3 is 14 residues long. The germline CDR1 and CDR2 sequences are LGHDT and YNNKEL (reference sequence). The junction had 4 bases not matched to a gene; V was cut back by 2 bases and J by 4 bases. The CDR3 region has the DNA TGTGCCAGCAGCCAAACACGGGAGGGATACGAGCAGTACTTC. This sequence encodes CASSQTREGYEQYF.

The V gene is TRBV5-1, the J gene TRBJ2-1; 8 nucleotides align to TRBD2. The V segment lost 0 bases and the J segment 5 bases; nucleotides outside the gene matches: 10. The CDR3 covers 17 residues. Germline V gene sequence: CDR1 SGHRS, CDR2 YFSETQ. In DNA, the CDR3 is TGCGCCAGCAGCTTGGGGGGACTAGGAGGTTTCGACAATGAGCAGTTCTTC. Protein: CASSLGGLGGFDNEQFF.